These 7 T cell receptor beta chains originate from one sample sequenced in a study of T cell repertoires in cytomegalovirus infection. Each CDR3 protein gets one entry after TCRdb re-called the reads with MiXCR. The sample carries around 530,000 distinct CDR3 sequences, about 30% recorded once. Sequencing was performed on PBMCs. The receptors were gathered from a human donor in good health (CMV status not recorded). Some clones in this sample may be carry-over from other donors' samples.

CDR3 sequence reads: CASSSKGELFF. CDR3 DNA sequence: TGTGCCAGCAGTTCGAAGGGGGAGCTGTTTTTT. The rearrangement joins TRBV6-2 or TRBV6-3 to TRBJ2-2, with unresolved D. With 4 bases removed from V and 8 bases from J, the gap between germline ends came to 5 bases. CDR3 length equals 11 residues. The germline CDR1 and CDR2 sequences are MNHEY and SVGEGT.

This clonotype appeared a few times. The chain combines TRBV7-9 with TRBJ2-1, with TRBD2 matching over 8 bases. CDR1 is SEHNR and CDR2 is FQNEAQ in the germline V gene (reference sequence). The CDR3 is 18 residues long. Trimming took 4 bases from V and 3 from J; bases not matched to a gene: 14. The CDR3 region has the DNA TGTGCCAGCAGCTCCTCTCGCAGCGGGAGTAACATCTACAATGAGCAGTTCTTC. This translates into CASSSSRSGSNIYNEQFF.

The CDR3 here is CASSLAPQGNTEAFF. DNA for the CDR3: TGTGCCAGCAGCTTAGCGCCACAGGGGAACACTGAAGCTTTCTTT. The rearrangement links TRBV7-2 to TRBJ1-1; possible D gene TRBD1, 6 bases. This CDR3 region has 15 residues. Germline V lookup: CDR1 SGHTA, CDR2 FQGNSA. V lost 0 bases and J 1 base, leaving 9 bases between the germline ends.

The chain is built from TRBV29-1 and TRBJ2-3; 9 bases agree with TRBD1. The V segment lost 3 bases and the J segment 4 bases; nucleotides outside the gene matches: 5. CDR1 and CDR2 (germline): SQVTM, ANQGSEA. The CDR3 consists of 14 residues. DNA of the CDR3: TGCAGCGTTGATCGGGACAGGGATGCAGATACGCAGTATTTT. Translated, it gives CSVDRDRDADTQYF.

This chain uses TRBV5-1 with TRBJ2-7; no clear D. The V and J ends lost 0 bases and 2 bases respectively, with 6 bases between them. Germline V gene lookup returns CDR1 SGHRS and CDR2 YFSETQ. This CDR3 has 13 amino acids. The CDR3 sequence is CASSLGVAYEQYF. CDR3 coding DNA: TGCGCCAGCAGCTTGGGGGTAGCCTACGAGCAGTACTTC.

This chain connects TRBV19 to TRBJ2-1, with 9 bases lining up with TRBD2. The CDR3 is 15 amino acids. V shed 6 bases and J 5 bases; nucleotides not matched to a gene: 8. Germline CDR1 LNHDA, CDR2 SQIVND (reference sequence). CDR3: CASSSRLAVDNEQFF. CDR3 sequence (DNA): TGTGCCAGTAGCTCTCGACTAGCGGTGGACAATGAGCAGTTCTTC.

This clonotype was detected once. The gene calls are TRBV9 and TRBJ1-6; TRBD1 matches 8 bases. CDR1 is SGDLS and CDR2 is YYNGEE in the germline V gene. CDR3 length: 16 residues. The V gene end was trimmed by 3 bases and the J gene end by 15 bases; junction bases not matched to a gene: 17. CDR3 protein: CASSANTGTGGSVLHF. CDR3 DNA sequence: TGTGCCAGCAGCGCGAATACCGGGACAGGTGGATCGGTCCTCCACTTT.